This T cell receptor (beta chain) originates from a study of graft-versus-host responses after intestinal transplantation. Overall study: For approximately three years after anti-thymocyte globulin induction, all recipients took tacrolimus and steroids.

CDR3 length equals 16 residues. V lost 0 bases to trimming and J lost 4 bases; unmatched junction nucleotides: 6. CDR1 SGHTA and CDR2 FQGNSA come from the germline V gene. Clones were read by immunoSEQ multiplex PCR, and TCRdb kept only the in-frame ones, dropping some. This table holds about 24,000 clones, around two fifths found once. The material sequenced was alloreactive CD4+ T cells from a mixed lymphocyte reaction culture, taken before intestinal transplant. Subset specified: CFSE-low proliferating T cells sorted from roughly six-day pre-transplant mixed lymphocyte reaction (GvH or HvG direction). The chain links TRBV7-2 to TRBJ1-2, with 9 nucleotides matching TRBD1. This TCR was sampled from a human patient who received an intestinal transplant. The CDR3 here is CASSLAPGQGLYGYTF. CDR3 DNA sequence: TGTGCCAGCAGCTTAGCTCCGGGACAGGGACTCTATGGCTACACCTTC.